Presented here are 5 T cell receptor beta chains from one specimen sequenced in a study of OX40 agonist ivuxolimab in advanced cancers. TCRdb's table, derived via immunoSEQ multiplex PCR, lists solely in-frame clones and lacks some. The sample has tens of thousands of clones, 90% to 95% seen once. Sequenced here: CD4+ or CD8+ T cells sorted from blood, sampled in a trial of the OX40 agonist ivuxolimab. The receptors come from an adult with an advanced solid tumor such as melanoma, head and neck, liver or kidney cancer.

The chain has TRBV28 and TRBJ1-2; tentatively, D is TRBD1 (6 bases). The CDR3 loop spans 13 amino acids. V gave up 8 bases and J gave up 8 bases, with 18 bases separating them. Germline CDR1 and CDR2: MDHEN and SYDVKM. The CDR3 region is CASRQGPVGGYTF. The CDR3 DNA follows: TGTGCCAGCCGGCAGGGGCCGGTGGGGGGCTACACCTTC.

The rearrangement uses TRBV15 and TRBJ2-5, with 9 nucleotides matching TRBD1. The DNA matches TRBJ2-7 better at its end, which makes the J call doubtful. This CDR3 has 13 residues. CDR1 is LNHNV and CDR2 is YYDKDF in the germline V gene (reference sequence). The CDR3: CATSKQGAYEQYF. The CDR3, as DNA: TGTGCCACCAGCAAACAGGGGGCTTACGAGCAGTACTTC.

The V and J genes are TRBV5-6 and TRBJ1-3; D may be TRBD1 (5 bases). V shed 1 base and J shed 0 bases, with 8 bases lying between them. The CDR3 is 15 amino acids. Germline CDR1 and CDR2: SGHDT and YYEEEE. CDR3 sequence (DNA): TGTGCCAGCAGCTTGTTCGGGGCCTCTGGAAACACCATATATTTT. This encodes CASSLFGASGNTIYF. Full variable domain (missing parts from reference TRBV5-6 and TRBJ1-3): DAGVTQSPTHLIKTRGQQVTLRCSPKSGHDTVSWYQQALGQGPQFIFQYYEEEERQRGNFPDRFSGHQFPNYSSELNVNALLLGDSALYLCASSLFGASGNTIYFGEGSWLTVV.

The chain has TRBV5-1 and TRBJ1-4, with 7 bases matching TRBD1. CDR3 length equals 14 residues. J lost 5 bases, V lost 0 bases, and 1 base had no gene match. Germline V gene sequence: CDR1 SGHRS, CDR2 YFSETQ. The CDR3 DNA sequence: TGCGCCAGCAGCTTGGTAGGGGGCAATGAAAAACTGTTTTTT. It is translated as CASSLVGGNEKLFF. The whole variable domain, filled in from reference TRBV5-1 and TRBJ1-4, reads KAGVTQTPRYLIKTRGQQVTLSCSPISGHRSVSWYQQTPGQGLQFLFEYFSETQRNKGNFPGRFSGRQFSNSRSEMNVSTLELGDSALYLCASSLVGGNEKLFFGSGTQLSVL.

This chain uses TRBV29-1 with TRBJ2-7; 7 nucleotides align to TRBD2. The germline gives CDR1 SQVTM, CDR2 ANQGSEA. The junction had 7 bases not matched to a gene; V was cut back by 4 bases and J by 4 bases. The CDR3 runs 13 residues. CDR3 in DNA: TGCAGCGTTGCAGGCGGGAGCGTTTACGAGCAGTACTTC. Protein sequence: CSVAGGSVYEQYF.